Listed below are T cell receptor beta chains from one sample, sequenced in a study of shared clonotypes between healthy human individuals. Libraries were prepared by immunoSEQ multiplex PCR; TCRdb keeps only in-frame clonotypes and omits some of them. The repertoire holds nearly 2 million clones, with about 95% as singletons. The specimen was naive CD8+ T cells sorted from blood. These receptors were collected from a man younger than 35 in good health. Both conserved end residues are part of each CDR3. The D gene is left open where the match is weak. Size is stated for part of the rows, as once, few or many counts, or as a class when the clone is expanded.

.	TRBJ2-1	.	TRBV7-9	CASRTYNEQFF	TGTGCCAGCAGAACGTATAATGAGCAGTTCTTC
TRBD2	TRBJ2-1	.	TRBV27	CASSFGREDFF	TGTGCCAGCAGTTTCGGGCGGGAGGACTTCTTC
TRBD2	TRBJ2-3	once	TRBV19	CASSIGGITSTDTQYF	TGTGCCAGTAGTATCGGGGGGATAACTAGCACAGATACGCAGTATTTT
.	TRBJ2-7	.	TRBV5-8	CASSLGPGGPLDEQYF	TGTGCCAGCAGCTTGGGGCCAGGGGGGCCTTTAGACGAGCAGTACTTC
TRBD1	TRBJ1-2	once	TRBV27	CASSLSGTESYGYTF	TGTGCCAGCAGTTTATCAGGGACAGAGAGCTATGGCTACACCTTC
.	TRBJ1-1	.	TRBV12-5	CASGLNTEAFF	TGTGCTAGTGGATTGAACACTGAAGCTTTCTTT
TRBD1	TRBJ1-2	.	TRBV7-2	CASSDRVGGYTF	TGTGCCAGCAGCGACAGGGTTGGTGGCTACACCTTC
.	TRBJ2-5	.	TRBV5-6	CASSLGRLERTQYF	TGTGCCAGCAGCTTGGGGCGGCTTGAGAGAACCCAGTACTTC
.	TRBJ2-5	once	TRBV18	CASSPPDLETQYF	TGTGCCAGCTCCCCACCGGATTTAGAGACCCAGTACTTC
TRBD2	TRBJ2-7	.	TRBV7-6	CASSAGLAGYEQYF	TGTGCCAGCAGCGCCGGACTAGCGGGCTACGAGCAGTACTTC
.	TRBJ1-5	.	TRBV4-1	CASSQDSYQPQHF	TGCGCCAGCAGCCAAGATAGCTATCAGCCCCAGCATTTT
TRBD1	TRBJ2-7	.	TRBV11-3	CASSTGQGSEQYF	TGTGCCAGCAGCACCGGACAGGGTTCCGAGCAGTACTTC
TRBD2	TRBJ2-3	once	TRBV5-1	CASSFLVAGASSTDTQYF	TGCGCCAGCAGCTTTCTAGTAGCGGGAGCATCTAGCACAGATACGCAGTATTTT
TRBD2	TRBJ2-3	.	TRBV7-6	CASSLALAGAADTQYF	TGTGCCAGCAGCTTAGCGTTAGCGGGAGCGGCAGATACGCAGTATTTT